Sequencing of this TCR beta chain was carried out in a study of Graves' ophthalmopathy and Graves' hyperthyroidism. Beta-chain TCR CDR3 regions were amplified from RNA transcripts. The library came from an HTBI-primed first-round RT-PCR and a second-round multiplex PCR. TCRdb ran MiXCR on the multiplex PCR reads and lists one entry per CDR3 protein. The table lists more than 550,000 distinct CDR3 sequences, roughly two fifths of them singletons. This clonotype was counted a few times. As yet, its antigen is unknown. General observations from the study: This model predicted ophthalmopathy progression (sensitivity 70% to 71%, specificity about 72%). Appearing in blood as well were most expanded thyroid clonotypes above 0.001 frequency.

Patients were excluded if they had other autoimmune diseases or uncontrolled infections, and likewise if pregnancy or lactation applied. The origin of this receptor is an adult man with Graves' ophthalmopathy. Material: peripheral blood.

The CDR3 DNA reads TGTGCCAGCACCAGGCCAGGTGGCACTGAAGCTTTCTTT. Translation gives CASTRPGGTEAFF. The V gene is TRBV6-5, the J gene TRBJ1-1; D is uncertain. The CDR3 is 13 amino acids. Germline V lookup: CDR1 MNHEY, CDR2 SVGAGI. Trimming shortened V by 7 bases and J by 4 bases, and 13 bases separated the two germline ends.